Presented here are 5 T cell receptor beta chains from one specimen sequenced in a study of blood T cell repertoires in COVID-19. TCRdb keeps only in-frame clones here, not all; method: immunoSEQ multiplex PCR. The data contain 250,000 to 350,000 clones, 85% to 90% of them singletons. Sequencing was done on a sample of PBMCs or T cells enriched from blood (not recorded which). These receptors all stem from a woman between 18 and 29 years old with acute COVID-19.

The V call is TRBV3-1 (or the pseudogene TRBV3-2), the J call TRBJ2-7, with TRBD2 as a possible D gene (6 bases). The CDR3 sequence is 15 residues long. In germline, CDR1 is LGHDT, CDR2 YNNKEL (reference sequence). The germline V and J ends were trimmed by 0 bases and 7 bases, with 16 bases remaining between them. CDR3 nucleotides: TGTGCCAGCAGCCAAGATTGGCGGGGTCTACGGGAGCAGTACTTC. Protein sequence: CASSQDWRGLREQYF.

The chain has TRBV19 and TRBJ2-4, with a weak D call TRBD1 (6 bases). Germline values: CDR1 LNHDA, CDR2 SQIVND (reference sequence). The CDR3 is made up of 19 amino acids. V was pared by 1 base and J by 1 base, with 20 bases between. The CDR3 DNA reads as TGTGCCAGTAGTATAGCCCCGACAGGCCTCCTTGGGGCCAAAAACATTCAGTACTTC. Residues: CASSIAPTGLLGAKNIQYF.

CDR3 in amino acids: CASSSNNYGYTF. The CDR3 nucleotides are TGTGCCAGCAGTTCAAATAACTATGGCTACACCTTC. This chain uses TRBV28 with TRBJ1-2; no definite D call. The CDR3 extends over 12 amino acids. The V end was cut by 4 bases, the J end by 1 base, with 4 bases between. The germline CDR1 and CDR2 sequences are MDHEN and SYDVKM.

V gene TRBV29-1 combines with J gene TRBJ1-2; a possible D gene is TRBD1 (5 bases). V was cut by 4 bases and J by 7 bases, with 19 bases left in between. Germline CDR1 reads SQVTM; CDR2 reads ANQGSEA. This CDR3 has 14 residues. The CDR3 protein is CSVGVPAGRGGYTF. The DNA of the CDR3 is TGCAGCGTTGGAGTCCCGGCGGGGCGGGGTGGCTACACCTTC.

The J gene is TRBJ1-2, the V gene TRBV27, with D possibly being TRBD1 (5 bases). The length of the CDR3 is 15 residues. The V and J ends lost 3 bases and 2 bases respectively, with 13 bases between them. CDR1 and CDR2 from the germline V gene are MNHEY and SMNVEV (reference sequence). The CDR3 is CASSFSGTENYGYTF. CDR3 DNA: TGTGCCAGCAGTTTCTCCGGGACTGAAAACTATGGCTACACCTTC.